These 32 T cell receptor beta chains were all obtained from the same sample, sequenced in a study of blood T cell repertoires in COVID-19. Here immunoSEQ multiplex PCR was the method, and the copy in TCRdb shows in-frame clones only, minus some. The sample shows 190,000 or so clones, 85% to 90% of them seen only once. The sample taken for sequencing was peripheral blood. These receptors were taken from a woman aged 18-29 years who had recovered from COVID-19.

The chain carries TRBV3-1 (or the pseudogene TRBV3-2) and TRBJ2-5; D might be TRBD1 (6 bases). The germline V gene encodes CDR1 LGHDT and CDR2 YNNKEL (reference sequence). This CDR3 has 16 residues. The V end was cut by 4 bases, the J end by 5 bases, with 20 bases between. The CDR3 loop reads CASSRYGRGGSETQYF. DNA of the CDR3: TGTGCCAGCAGCCGGTATGGCAGGGGCGGATCGGAGACCCAGTACTTC.

The chain is built from TRBV5-4 and TRBJ1-2; TRBD1 might be the D (5 bases). Per germline, CDR1 SGHNT and CDR2 YYREEE (reference sequence). Between the trimmed V and J ends, which lost 4 bases and 3 bases, there was a span of 13 bases. This CDR3 spans 14 amino acids. CDR3 sequence: CASSLSGGDYGYTF. CDR3 bases: TGTGCCAGCAGCCTCTCGGGGGGGGACTATGGCTACACCTTC.

The V and J genes are TRBV28 and TRBJ1-1; 8 bases line up with TRBD1. CDR3 length: 16 amino acids. Trimming removed 6 bases from V and 1 base from J; junction bases left unmatched: 10. Germline values: CDR1 MDHEN, CDR2 SYDVKM. The CDR3 protein is CASRSVMTGANTEAFF. CDR3 sequence (DNA): TGTGCCAGCAGATCCGTTATGACAGGGGCGAACACTGAAGCTTTCTTT. The full variable domain, its missing parts supplied by reference TRBV28 and TRBJ1-1, is DVKVTQSSRYLVKRTGEKVFLECVQDMDHENMFWYRQDPGLGLRLIYFSYDVKMKEKGDIPEGYSVSREKKERFSLILESASTNQTSMYLCASRSVMTGANTEAFFGQGTRLTVV.

The chain links TRBV20-1 to TRBJ2-1; D remains ambiguous. Germline loops: CDR1 DFQATT, CDR2 SNEGSKA (reference sequence). The CDR3 loop spans 11 amino acids. Trimming removed 0 bases from V and 7 bases from J, with 4 bases in between. CDR3 nucleotides: TGCAGTGCTAGAGATCAGAATGAGCAGTTCTTC. Protein: CSARDQNEQFF.

This clone has only one observation. J is TRBJ2-4 and V is TRBV5-1; 12 bases are shared with TRBD2. Losses at the gene ends were 4 bases for V and 3 bases for J; bases not matched to a gene: 11. Germline assignment: CDR1 SGHRS and CDR2 YFSETQ. The CDR3 contains 18 residues. In DNA, the CDR3 is TGCGCCAGCAGCCGGCGCCCTAGCGGGGGGGAAGGCAAAAACATTCAGTACTTC. It translates to CASSRRPSGGEGKNIQYF. Full variable domain (missing parts from reference TRBV5-1 and TRBJ2-4): KAGVTQTPRYLIKTRGQQVTLSCSPISGHRSVSWYQQTPGQGLQFLFEYFSETQRNKGNFPGRFSGRQFSNSRSEMNVSTLELGDSALYLCASSRRPSGGEGKNIQYFGAGTRLSVL.

The J gene is TRBJ2-3, the V gene TRBV7-9; D unclear. The CDR3 has 13 residues. In germline, CDR1 is SEHNR, CDR2 FQNEAQ (reference sequence). The V and J ends lost 4 bases and 4 bases respectively, with 9 bases between them. The CDR3 is CASSSLPADTQYF. CDR3 DNA: TGTGCCAGCAGCTCCTTGCCGGCAGATACGCAGTATTTT.

The chain has TRBV19 and TRBJ1-2, with TRBD1 matching over 7 bases. Trimming cost V 2 bases and J 4 bases; bases outside gene matches: 13. Germline CDR1 LNHDA, CDR2 SQIVND (reference sequence). The CDR3 extends over 17 amino acids. DNA for the CDR3: TGTGCCAGTAGTATACCGACAGGGACCTACAACTTCTATGGCTACACCTTC. Encoded protein: CASSIPTGTYNFYGYTF.

CDR3 protein: CASRIELNTEAFF. CDR3 sequence (DNA): TGTGCCAGCAGAATAGAACTGAACACTGAAGCTTTCTTT. The rearrangement uses TRBV2 and TRBJ1-1; D remains ambiguous. The CDR3 length is 13 residues. Germline V gene sequence: CDR1 SNHLY, CDR2 FYNNEI. Deletions cut 6 bases from V and 0 bases from J, with 8 bases between.

CDR3 nucleotides: TGTGCCAGCAGCCTCCGGGACAGGGAAGGCTACACCTTC. Its translation: CASSLRDREGYTF. The V gene is TRBV3-1 (or the pseudogene TRBV3-2), the J gene TRBJ1-2, with 9 bases fitting TRBD1. Germline V gene sequence: CDR1 LGHDT, CDR2 YNNKEL (reference sequence). The CDR3 has 13 amino acids. The V segment lost 4 bases and the J segment 8 bases; nucleotides outside the gene matches: 5.

This sequence joins TRBV5-1 and TRBJ2-4; D possibly corresponds to TRBD2 (5 bases). Trimming left V 1 base short and J 5 bases short, with 13 bases between. Germline CDR1 and CDR2: SGHRS and YFSETQ. This CDR3 is 15 amino acids long. Written as DNA, the CDR3 is TGCGCCAGCAGCTTGACGGGAATGCCTGAAAACATTCAGTACTTC. It yields the protein CASSLTGMPENIQYF.

The chain is built from TRBV9 and TRBJ2-5, with D tentatively TRBD2 (6 bases). The CDR3 contains 13 residues. Trimming removed 4 bases at V and 5 bases at J, with 12 bases between. Germline loops: CDR1 SGDLS, CDR2 YYNGEE. CDR3 sequence: CASSSGTGETQYF. CDR3 DNA sequence: TGTGCCAGCAGCTCCGGGACTGGGGAGACCCAGTACTTC.

This chain uses TRBV6-4 with TRBJ1-2; unclear D gene. This CDR3 is 14 amino acids long. Germline values: CDR1 MRHNA, CDR2 SNTAGT. V shed 0 bases and J shed 2 bases, with 7 bases lying between them. The CDR3 region has the DNA TGTGCCAGCAGTGACTCGTCGGGGAACTATGGCTACACCTTC. This translates into CASSDSSGNYGYTF.

This CDR3 is CASSQDRTGLYNEQFF. CDR3 sequence (DNA): TGTGCCAGCAGCCAAGATCGGACAGGGTTGTACAATGAGCAGTTCTTC. The V call is TRBV3-1 (or the pseudogene TRBV3-2), the J call TRBJ2-1; 8 nucleotides align to TRBD1. J lost 4 bases, V lost 0 bases, and 5 bases had no gene match. CDR3 length equals 16 residues. Germline V gives CDR1 LGHDT, CDR2 YNNKEL (reference sequence).

The genes are TRBV4-3 and TRBJ2-7; 8 bases are a match to TRBD1. Unmatched junction bases numbered 11, after V lost 0 bases and J lost 7 bases. This CDR3 has 16 amino acids. Looked up from germline, CDR1 is LGHNA and CDR2 is YSLEER. CDR3 sequence (DNA): TGCGCCAGCAGCCAAGAAGAAATTTCAGGGGGCAGTGAGCAGTACTTC. Its protein is CASSQEEISGGSEQYF.

The chain recombines TRBV21-1 with TRBJ2-4; TRBD2 is the table's D call and was not checked against the DNA. TRBV21-1 is a recognized pseudogene. This CDR3 is 13 amino acids long. The CDR3 DNA reads as TGTGCCAGTGGACTAGCCCCGTGGAACATTCAGTACTTC. This codes for CASGLAPWNIQYF.

The chain joins TRBV6-5 to TRBJ1-2, with D maybe TRBD1 (6 bases). CDR1 and CDR2 from the germline V gene are MNHEY and SVGAGI. Trimming stripped 2 bases from V and 4 bases from J, with 8 bases between. The CDR3 sequence is 13 residues long. As DNA, the CDR3 is TGTGCCAGCAGTTACGGGACAATCTATGGCTACACCTTC. Its translation: CASSYGTIYGYTF.

V gene TRBV19 combines with J gene TRBJ2-3; 8 bases match TRBD2. The V gene's germline CDR1 is LNHDA and CDR2 SQIVND (reference sequence). The V and J ends lost 5 bases and 2 bases, in that order; junction bases with no gene match: 9. The CDR3 totals 16 residues. The CDR3 region is CASSAYTSGYTDTQYF. For the CDR3, the DNA is TGTGCCAGTAGTGCCTACACTAGCGGATACACAGATACGCAGTATTTT.

The J gene is TRBJ1-5, the V gene TRBV6-5, with unresolved D. CDR1 and CDR2 (germline): MNHEY, SVGAGI. The V and J ends lost 6 bases and 1 base respectively, with 13 bases between them. There are 15 residues in the CDR3. CDR3 loop: CASRLDPRSNQPQHF. The CDR3 DNA reads TGTGCCAGCAGACTTGATCCCCGGAGCAATCAGCCCCAGCATTTT.

The chain employs TRBV24-1 and TRBJ1-1; 8 nucleotides line up with TRBD1. CDR1 is KGHDR and CDR2 is SFDVKD in the germline V gene. This CDR3 comprises 15 residues. Trimming removed 3 bases from V and 6 bases from J; junction bases left unmatched: 8. CDR3 sequence (DNA): TGTGCCACCAGTGATGTAGGACAGGGAAGAGCTGAAGCTTTCTTT. Its protein product is CATSDVGQGRAEAFF.

The chain joins TRBV24-1 to TRBJ2-1; 11 bases fit TRBD2. The CDR3 runs to 19 residues. The germline V gene has CDR1 KGHDR and CDR2 SFDVKD. The V gene end was trimmed by 3 bases and the J gene end by 4 bases; junction bases not matched to a gene: 13. The CDR3 DNA reads TGTGCCACCAGTGATCCAAACCTTAACCTAGCGGGGGGTTACAATGAGCAGTTCTTC. Protein: CATSDPNLNLAGGYNEQFF.

The chain joins TRBV7-8 to TRBJ1-5; tentative D call: TRBD1 (5 bases). The CDR3 contains 16 residues. Germline V gives CDR1 SGHVS, CDR2 FQNEAQ. V dropped 1 base and J dropped 7 bases, with 17 bases sitting between them. The CDR3 DNA reads TGTGCCAGCAGCTTAGGTAGCGTGGGGGGATTACAGCCCCAGCATTTT. Protein sequence: CASSLGSVGGLQPQHF.

The rearrangement links TRBV5-6 to TRBJ1-1; the match to TRBD1 covers 9 bases. J lost 7 bases, V lost 3 bases, and 10 bases had no gene match. The germline V gene has CDR1 SGHDT and CDR2 YYEEEE. CDR3 length equals 15 residues. This CDR3 reads CASSSTGGAEGEAFF. The CDR3 bases are TGTGCCAGCAGCTCCACAGGGGGCGCCGAGGGTGAAGCTTTCTTT.

This clone has only a few counts. V is TRBV21-1 and J is TRBJ1-2; the D call TRBD1 from the table was never checked on the DNA. TRBV21-1 is a recognized pseudogene. This CDR3 is 11 amino acids long. The CDR3 loop is CASSNLPRGTF. The CDR3 DNA reads as TGTGCCAGCAGTAACCTCCCCAGGGGGACGTTC.

The chain combines TRBV4-1 with TRBJ2-2; D uncertain. This CDR3 region has 12 residues. Between the trimmed V and J ends, which lost 6 bases and 6 bases, there was a span of 8 bases. CDR1 is MGHRA and CDR2 is YSYEKL in the germline V gene. The CDR3 bases are TGCGCCAGCAGGGGCCCCGCCGGGGAGCTGTTTTTT. Protein: CASRGPAGELFF.

The gene calls are TRBV6-1 and TRBJ1-1; no clear D. Germline lookup yields CDR1 MNHNS and CDR2 SASEGT. V gave up 2 bases and J gave up 6 bases, with 13 bases separating them. CDR3 size: 14 residues. The CDR3 spells CASSEPGEGPEAFF. The CDR3 DNA follows: TGTGCCAGCAGTGAACCCGGGGAGGGCCCTGAAGCTTTCTTT.

This chain connects TRBV4-1 to TRBJ2-3; D is unclear. Looked up from germline, CDR1 is MGHRA and CDR2 is YSYEKL. V was shortened by 0 bases and J by 2 bases, with 6 bases between the two germline ends. The CDR3 length is 14 residues. CDR3 sequence reads: CASSQDPNTDTQYF. The DNA for the CDR3 is TGCGCCAGCAGCCAAGATCCCAACACAGATACGCAGTATTTT.

The chain is built from TRBV19 and TRBJ1-5; TRBD1 aligns across 12 bases. The CDR3 totals 16 residues. With V trimmed by 3 bases and J by 5 bases, 5 bases remained unmatched. Germline loops: CDR1 LNHDA, CDR2 SQIVND (reference sequence). CDR3 residues: CASSMRDRGHHQPQHF. CDR3 coding DNA: TGTGCCAGTAGTATGCGGGACAGGGGGCATCATCAGCCCCAGCATTTT.

The CDR3 coding sequence is TGTGCCAGCAGCGGAAAGAGGAGTGAGCAGTTCTTC. Translating it yields CASSGKRSEQFF. The chain combines TRBV9 with TRBJ2-1; D gene unclear. Germline V gives CDR1 SGDLS, CDR2 YYNGEE. The CDR3 is made up of 12 amino acids. V dropped 3 bases and J dropped 9 bases, with 10 bases sitting between them.

This chain links TRBV2 with TRBJ1-2; 7 nucleotides line up with TRBD1. Germline-derived CDR1 and CDR2 are SNHLY and FYNNEI. CDR3 length: 16 residues. V was clipped by 7 bases and J by 0 bases; unmatched bases: 11. The DNA of the CDR3 is TGTGCCAGCACCGGCGACGGGACAGCCTCTAACTATGGCTACACCTTC. Its protein is CASTGDGTASNYGYTF.

J is TRBJ2-3 and V is TRBV24-1; 10 positions agree with TRBD1. The length of the CDR3 is 15 residues. Trimming at V came to 10 bases and at J to 1 base, leaving 7 bases not matched to a gene. Germline V gives CDR1 KGHDR, CDR2 SFDVKD. The CDR3, as DNA: TGTGCCACGGGGGACAGGGGAGGGGGCACAGATACGCAGTATTTT. Its protein product is CATGDRGGGTDTQYF.

The J gene is TRBJ1-2, the V gene TRBV5-4, with D perhaps matching TRBD1 (6 bases). The ends were cut back, 3 bases at V and 5 bases at J, with 20 bases in the middle. Germline V gene sequence: CDR1 SGHNT, CDR2 YYREEE (reference sequence). CDR3 length: 16 residues. The CDR3 DNA sequence: TGTGCCAGCAGCTCGCCCCGGGGGGCGCTTCAATATGGCTACACCTTC. Translated, it gives CASSSPRGALQYGYTF.

This clone was picked up one time. The chain is built from TRBV9 and TRBJ2-2; D may be TRBD2 (6 bases). The CDR3 length is 15 residues. The germline V gene has CDR1 SGDLS and CDR2 YYNGEE. The V gene lost 2 bases and the J gene lost 5 bases, with 13 bases spanning the gap. The CDR3 spells CASSVQEGRTGELFF. The DNA of the CDR3 is TGTGCCAGCAGCGTCCAGGAGGGACGAACCGGGGAGCTGTTTTTT.